This entry describes one T cell receptor beta chain. This clone was seen a few times. It lacks a known antigen. Base-call qualities are not available, and no considerably larger clone is one nucleotide away. The data originate from a study of cytomegalovirus exposure and HLA in healthy donors (dated by TCRdb to 2016 to 2017). Regarding the research as a whole: In an earlier analysis of approximately 500 of the donors, 276 Gb of sequence data and 100 million or so unique TCR beta sequences from about 180 million T cells were reported. Roughly 300 gigabases of sequencing data and around 85 million unique TCR sequences made up an early release that covered fewer than 650 HLA-typed donors. Of the roughly 420 genotyped donors, 65% to 90% were placed in the genetic ancestry cluster associated with self-reported Caucasian donors. The study was designed to test whether signatures of past pathogen exposure could be identified by cataloging public T cell receptors. The T cell repertoires of about 700 subjects were profiled by immunosequencing and related to cytomegalovirus serostatus. Along with the roughly 700-subject first cohort, a separate validation cohort of 120 different subjects was used. To predict cytomegalovirus infection status, the study combined high-throughput TCR immunosequencing, statistical association of individual TCRs with disease status, and machine learning. A later analysis re-examined previously published TCR beta repertoires from 600 to 700 donors and added high-resolution HLA genotyping to investigate patterns of TCR occurrence. In the later analysis, no new phenotypic data were used to find candidate immune exposures; instead, reliance was placed on TCR beta sequences and their occurrence across donors. To decide whether each TCR beta V gene segment behaved as functional or pseudogenic, an earlier analysis of fewer than 750 of the donors relied on high-throughput TCR beta sequencing. Alongside the repertoire data, information on donor age, sex, ethnicity and CMV serostatus was compiled. A later genetic analysis took genome-wide SNP genotypes for about three fifths of the roughly 700 donors and used that subset as a discovery cohort. All discovery cohort repertoires had been generated using a single sequencing platform. Class I and class II HLA loci were covered by the typing at four-digit resolution. Typing coverage varied by locus: roughly 620-630 donors for A, B, C, DRB1 and DQB1; under 550 for DQA1; 606 for DPA1; under 490 for DPB1. Several DR-DQ haplotypes were handled as single units for association and clustering, since linkage in the cohort was strong. Among 350 to 400 genotyped donors of the cohort, an average of approximately 240,000 unique TCR beta nucleotide sequences were sequenced per donor, around 18% of them non-productive.

Broad study findings and their caveats: A later genetic analysis reported fewer N-insertions in productive TCRs among donors in an Asian-associated ancestry cluster than the approximately 670-donor mean. A further reported finding was that TCR beta sequences accurately predicted the HLA-A and HLA-B alleles for most subjects in the first cohort. Presence/absence analyses assumed roughly uniform sequencing depth across donors, an assumption that may not hold. According to a later analysis, TCR association rates differed among HLA loci, with DRB1 alleles showing the most associated TCRs and HLA-C alleles showing the fewest. In vitro tests confirmed that three of the cytomegalovirus-associated TCR beta chains recognize cytomegalovirus antigens. Assigning TCR associations to individual alleles was difficult when HLA alleles, especially DR and DQ, strongly co-occurred. Correlated functional status among segregating V segments might be attributable to linkage disequilibrium, but an unknown experimental factor could not be ruled out. A later analysis reported that several top co-occurrence clusters appeared linked to parvovirus B19, influenza, CMV and Epstein-Barr virus. A group of highly shared sequence variants was considered likely to be a technical artifact of the sequencing pipeline. Immune exposure information for the cohort was limited to CMV serostatus. The cohort was sequenced for TCR beta chains only, and without alpha or paired-chain data the features that could be detected were limited. An earlier analysis of approximately 570 of the donors showed that most TCR beta V segments appeared in productive rearrangements either about 87% or about 30% of the time, which broadly matched IMGT annotations. A later genetic analysis associated a missense DCLRE1C variant with V-gene and J-gene trimming of TCR beta chains, and an independent cohort replicated the association. A later analysis associated roughly 17,000 TCR beta sequences with specific HLA alleles at a false discovery rate of 0.05. HLA typing was unavailable for some donors at each locus, so association tests used only the typed subset. In a later analysis, most CMV-associated TCR beta chains were found to appear HLA-restricted, with HLA associations seemingly driven largely by CMV exposure. The authors suggested that the approach could potentially be extended to other disease states and immunological phenotypes. The classifier was reported to diagnose cytomegalovirus status with high specificity and sensitivity in both the original and validation cohorts. Most TCR sequences were observed very rarely across donors, whereas some public TCRs were present in many individuals. A total of 150 to 200 TCR beta chains were listed by the study as associated with cytomegalovirus. In a later analysis, HLA-associated TCR beta chains showed more clonal expansion and lower generation probabilities than non-associated chains that were equally common. The 87-base-pair reads could not distinguish some IMGT-functional V segments, including TRBV6-2 and TRBV6-3, so those segments were excluded. The earlier analysis of 587 of the donors excluded over 15 rarely observed V segments, including chromosome 9 orphons, because counts were too low.

Counted from cysteine to phenylalanine, this CDR3 has 16 amino acids. Left in the record is the CDR3 DNA by itself, 48 bases read in frame from the first base. V is cut back by 0 bases and J by 2 bases, with 6 bases in the junction unmatched. The germline V gene encodes CDR1 SGDLS and CDR2 YYNGEE. The protocol used for the library was the immunoSEQ multiplex PCR assay. For the multiplex PCR, a mixture combining 60 forward primers for TCR Vbeta segments and 13 reverse primers for TCR Jbeta segments was used. The CDR3 region of rearranged TCR beta genes was amplified from genomic DNA with a multiplex PCR assay. The amplified TCR beta libraries were sequenced on the Illumina HiSeq System as 87-base-pair reads. As for the original processing: A later analysis counted 65 million to 90 million unique TCR beta chains across the 550 to 750 repertoires, and roughly 10 million of these chains were shared by at least two donors. Raw reads were error-corrected and collapsed into unique sequences by a nearest-neighbor algorithm in which closely related sequences were merged to remove PCR and sequencing errors. Alignment of CDR3 sequences to IMGT reference sequences was used to assign V, D and J gene segments. For a sequence to be retained, a match of at least six nucleotides to both a V gene segment and a J gene segment was required. A rearrangement was called productive if the CDR3 had no stop codons and remained in frame with V and J, and every other rearrangement was called non-productive. Following IMGT convention, CDR3 was defined as the stretch from the second conserved V-encoded cysteine to the conserved J-encoded phenylalanine. In an earlier analysis of around 640 of the donors, sequences lacking an unambiguous match to a single V gene segment were excluded. An earlier analysis of about 590 of the donors classified V segments as functional when productive rearrangements were above 56.7% and as segregating when the standard deviation between donors was above 5%. A statistical classification framework was built to diagnose cytomegalovirus status from the catalog of TCR beta chain sequences. V and J gene assignment, in a later analysis, came from comparing TCR nucleotide sequences with IMGT/GENE-DB human TR gene sequences. The TCRdist pipeline was used in a later analysis to assign CDR3 sequences and most-parsimonious VDJ recombination scenarios. In a later analysis, every TCR beta chain was defined by the combination of its CDR3 amino acid sequence and its V-gene family, and reads without a unique V-gene family were dropped. In a later analysis, approximately 640 highly shared, low-generation-probability nucleotide sequences were removed to address suspected cross-contamination and a sequencing artifact. In a later analysis, a clonal expansion index for each public chain was calculated from normalized within-repertoire ranks of inferred template counts. Generation probabilities in a later analysis came from a VDJ recombination model fitted to out-of-frame rearrangements, and those results were checked against IGoR. A later analysis scored TCR-TCR, TCR-HLA and TCR-CMV co-occurrence with hypergeometric tests, applying a repertoire-size bias correction to TCR pairs. A later analysis estimated false discovery rates by permuting HLA or CMV assignments 20 times. In a later analysis, co-occurring TCRs were grouped using DBSCAN, and TCRdist sequence similarity was added for clustering within HLA-allele-positive subsets. Repertoires with fewer than 30,000 or more than 120,000 public chains were left out of co-occurrence clustering, as were about 5 repertoires with anomalous nucleotide sharing. In its TCRdb copy, this immuneACCESS table keeps in-frame sequences only and misses some clones. Where compared with another copy, unresolved V genes explain less than half of these, and the others have no known cause. From that table come the V and J calls and clone size; the DNA was used to work out D and trimming. The sample profile shows 150,000 to 200,000 clones; roughly 77% of them were found once. The ten largest clones take up 1% of the sample.

The cohort comprised some 700 healthy bone marrow donors. All cohort members were sampled while nominally healthy, although unrecorded immune exposures were likely present. The donor tested CMV seropositive and was one of the 289 seropositive cohort members. A peripheral blood sample was provided by each donor, and peripheral blood mononuclear cells were used for TCR beta sequencing. The Qiagen DNeasy Blood Extraction Kit was used to extract genomic DNA from the blood cell samples. This TCR derives from a woman aged 45-65 years in good health and CMV-seropositive. The chain joins TRBV9 to TRBJ2-3, with TRBD2 identical over 7 junction bases. Sequenced input: PBMCs. CDR3 loop: CASSVVSSGNTDTQYF. The DNA is TGTGCCAGCAGCGTAGTTTCAAGCGGGAACACAGATACGCAGTATTTT.